Below, 12 T cell receptor beta chains from the same sample are listed, as sequenced in a study of cytomegalovirus exposure and HLA in healthy donors. Sequencing was performed with immunoSEQ multiplex PCR; in TCRdb, only in-frame clones are kept and a portion is missing. The repertoire includes about 220,000 clones, over 70% of them detected once, and over 12% sits in the top ten. Specimen: PBMCs. All receptors derive from a woman aged 25-40 years in good health and CMV-seropositive.

This rearrangement joins TRBV27 to TRBJ2-7, with unresolved D. Germline CDR1 reads MNHEY; CDR2 reads SMNVEV (reference sequence). The CDR3 extends over 14 amino acids. Trimming cost V 6 bases and J 2 bases, with 14 bases left between them. CDR3 in DNA: TGTGCCAGCAGCCCTATCATGCAGACCTACGAGCAGTACTTC. It is translated as CASSPIMQTYEQYF.

This clone was detected only a few times. The CDR3 coding sequence is TGTGCCAGCAGTCCTCAGACTTACACTGAAGCTTTCTTT. Translating gives CASSPQTYTEAFF. V gene TRBV28 combines with J gene TRBJ1-1; D ambiguous. CDR3 length: 13 amino acids. The V end lost 5 bases, the J end lost 3 bases, and 10 bases lay between the germline ends. In germline, CDR1 is MDHEN, CDR2 SYDVKM.

The chain combines TRBV2 with TRBJ2-1, with 9 bases aligning to TRBD1. This CDR3 has 15 residues. Trimming took 1 base from V and 4 from J; bases not matched to a gene: 2. Germline V lookup: CDR1 SNHLY, CDR2 FYNNEI. Written as DNA, the CDR3 is TGTGCCAGCAGTGAAGGGGACAGGGATTACAATGAGCAGTTCTTC. It codes for CASSEGDRDYNEQFF.

The chain carries TRBV5-1 and TRBJ2-2; 14 bases agree with TRBD2. Trimming cost V 4 bases and J 8 bases; bases outside gene matches: 10. Germline V gives CDR1 SGHRS, CDR2 YFSETQ. The CDR3 has 17 residues. CDR3 DNA: TGCGCCAGCAGCCAGGACAGCGGGACTAGCGGGAGTGGGGAGCTGTTTTTT. This encodes CASSQDSGTSGSGELFF.

This clone was found once. J is TRBJ2-3 and V is TRBV28, with D perhaps assigned TRBD1 or TRBD2 (5 bases each). Germline values: CDR1 MDHEN, CDR2 SYDVKM. Trimming stripped 6 bases from V and 0 bases from J, with 16 bases between. The CDR3 has 16 amino acids. Here the CDR3 reads CASRGWDDASTDTQYF. The CDR3 nucleotides read TGTGCCAGCAGGGGGTGGGACGATGCTAGCACAGATACGCAGTATTTT. The full variable domain, completed using reference TRBV28 and TRBJ2-3, is DVKVTQSSRYLVKRTGEKVFLECVQDMDHENMFWYRQDPGLGLRLIYFSYDVKMKEKGDIPEGYSVSREKKERFSLILESASTNQTSMYLCASRGWDDASTDTQYFGPGTRLTVL.

The chain links TRBV27 to TRBJ2-5; a weak D match, TRBD2 (5 bases). Judging by the DNA end, TRBJ2-7 fits better; the J call may be wrong. Germline V gene sequence: CDR1 MNHEY, CDR2 SMNVEV (reference sequence). CDR3 size: 14 residues. As DNA, the CDR3 is TGTGCCAGCAGTTTAACGGGATTCCTCGGCGAGCAGTACTTC. It is translated as CASSLTGFLGEQYF.

V gene TRBV5-1 combines with J gene TRBJ2-3, with 11 bases aligning to TRBD2. From germline, CDR1 is SGHRS and CDR2 YFSETQ. V lost 5 bases to trimming and J lost 6 bases; unmatched junction nucleotides: 11. CDR3 length: 16 residues. CDR3 residues: CASRDGEGLAVDTQYF. The CDR3, as DNA: TGCGCCAGCAGGGACGGTGAGGGACTAGCGGTTGATACGCAGTATTTT.

This clone was picked up one time. This chain links TRBV7-9 with TRBJ2-7; maybe TRBD2 (6 bases). V was clipped by 5 bases and J by 1 base, with 15 bases between them. Germline CDR1 reads SEHNR; CDR2 reads FQNEAQ (reference sequence). The CDR3 runs to 15 residues. The CDR3 is CASSHREILSYEQYF. The CDR3 nucleotides are TGTGCCAGCAGCCATCGGGAGATTCTTTCCTACGAGCAGTACTTC.

The chain links TRBV27 to TRBJ2-5; tentatively, D is TRBD1 or TRBD2 (6 bases each). The germline V gene encodes CDR1 MNHEY and CDR2 SMNVEV (reference sequence). V gave up 7 bases and J gave up 2 bases, with 14 bases separating them. The CDR3 runs 14 residues. This CDR3 is CASKRGASQETQYF. The CDR3 coding sequence is TGTGCCAGCAAAAGGGGGGCCTCTCAAGAGACCCAGTACTTC.

To note about this clone: An end of the junction does not agree with germline; a read error may underlie this. V usage is TRBV11-2 and J usage is TRBJ1-1; no clear D. Germline loops: CDR1 SGHAT, CDR2 FQNNGV. This CDR3 has 12 residues. CDR3 bases: TGTGCCAGCAGCTCAATGAACAGTGAAGCTTTCTTT. Translated, it gives CASSSMNSEAFF.

The J gene is TRBJ1-2, the V gene TRBV5-6; D unclear. The V end was cut by 0 bases, the J end by 4 bases, with 10 bases between. This CDR3 is 14 amino acids long. Per germline, CDR1 SGHDT and CDR2 YYEEEE. CDR3 nucleotides: TGTGCCAGCAGCTTGGGTCAGCTGACCTATGGCTACACCTTC. Protein product: CASSLGQLTYGYTF.

V and J are TRBV6-1 and TRBJ2-7, with D possibly matching TRBD1 (6 bases). With 3 bases removed from V and 3 bases from J, the gap between germline ends came to 18 bases. The CDR3 runs 16 residues. Germline V gene data show CDR1 as MNHNS and CDR2 as SASEGT. CDR3 DNA: TGTGCCAGCAGTGATGGGACATATAAGGGGAACTACGAGCAGTACTTC. Amino acid sequence: CASSDGTYKGNYEQYF.